This T cell receptor (beta chain) was documented in a study of T-cell memory formation after mild COVID-19. Background on the study: TCR clusters mostly belonged to single donors.

Study-level points and caveats: Memory cells collected pre-infection included some clones that later responded, suggesting cross-reactive memory joined.

5'RACE primed from the constant segment yielded TCR alpha and TCR beta cDNA libraries bearing sample barcodes and UMIs. One entry per CDR3 protein results from TCRdb running MiXCR on the 5' RACE reads. The sample lists 150,000 to 200,000 distinct CDR3 sequences, roughly 12% occurring once. A word on this clonotype: The antigen is undetermined.

Germline CDR1 SGHRS, CDR2 YFSETQ. The CDR3 sequence is 17 residues long. The V end lost 0 bases, the J end lost 1 base, and 14 bases lay between the germline ends. This rearrangement joins TRBV5-1 to TRBJ2-1; weak D call: TRBD2 (6 bases). The receptor was isolated from a man aged 18-30 years who had mild COVID-19 (a few samples of this study predate the infection). Cell type and time point are not known. Material for sequencing was PBMCs or a T cell subset sorted from them (not recorded which). The CDR3 DNA reads as TGCGCCAGCAGCTTGGGAACCACGGCGGGGTCCTACAATGAGCAGTTCTTC. It encodes CASSLGTTAGSYNEQFF.